This T cell receptor (beta chain) was observed in a study of blood T cell repertoires in COVID-19. Study overall: Spain, Italy and the United States supplied samples that represented acute and convalescent COVID-19.

Assay: immunoSEQ multiplex PCR; the TCRdb copy retains only in-frame clones and omits some. The top ten clones hold 5% to 6.5% of a sample with 55,000 to 75,000 clones, approximately 82% of them seen once. Germline assignment: CDR1 SGDLS and CDR2 YYNGEE. Deletions cut 3 bases from V and 5 bases from J, with 16 bases between. There are 15 residues in the CDR3. This clone was observed a single time. This receptor was identified in a human donor in a cohort sampled during active COVID-19. The chain employs TRBV9 and TRBJ2-3, with D tentatively TRBD2 (6 bases). Sequenced input: peripheral blood. CDR3: CASSAREPQLDTQYF. CDR3 nucleotide sequence: TGTGCCAGCAGCGCCCGGGAGCCTCAGTTAGATACGCAGTATTTT.